Listed below are T cell receptor beta chains from one sample, sequenced in a study of cytomegalovirus exposure and HLA in healthy donors. Assay used: immunoSEQ multiplex PCR; TCRdb lists only in-frame clones, some missing. Found here are some 150,000 clones, around 85% of them singletons; the top ten hold less than 3.5%. The sample was PBMCs. These receptor sequences come from a woman aged 25 to 39 in good health and CMV-seronegative. Each CDR3 is given with its conserved first and last residue.

j_call v_call cdr3_aa
TRBJ2-7 TRBV7-2 CASSLDVGGLREQYF
TRBJ2-1 TRBV5-8 CASSLGQLLYNEQFF
TRBJ2-1 TRBV2 CASSGYGTSSYNEQFF
TRBJ2-4 TRBV15 CATSRDLAGGPEYF
TRBJ2-7 TRBV19 CASRGQGDHEQYF
TRBJ1-1 TRBV6-7 CASSPKDWGDTEAFF
TRBJ2-7 TRBV4-1 CASSRGTATAGYEQYF
TRBJ2-3 TRBV27 CASSSGQGASTDTQYF
TRBJ1-5 TRBV4-1 CASSHVPVQGLSQPQHF
TRBJ1-2 TRBV9 CASSVAGGGLDGYTF
TRBJ2-2 TRBV5-4 CASSLVGGKETGELFF
TRBJ2-1 TRBV25-1 CASSELAGGPDNEQFF
TRBJ1-2 TRBV4-1 CASSQRGGGMQGYTF
TRBJ2-2 TRBV10-1 CASSQGQRNTGELFF
TRBJ1-2 TRBV10-2 CASSESTPFYGYTF
TRBJ2-5 TRBV2 CASRSRDPVETQYF
TRBJ2-3 TRBV5-4 CASSLAQSTDTQYF
TRBJ2-7 TRBV28 CASSLFGWGTGTGIHEQYF
TRBJ2-7 TRBV18 CASSPRDSGGSEQYF
TRBJ1-4 TRBV5-8 CASSLGQGARLGEKLFF
TRBJ1-1 TRBV6-1 CASSEAGVGGWNTEAFF
TRBJ2-5 TRBV5-1 CASSLGLGGQETQYF
TRBJ1-2 TRBV19 CASSNGQGAGGYTF
TRBJ2-1 TRBV5-6 CASSWWGGDRGYNEQFF
TRBJ1-2 TRBV7-2 CASTRGRVNYGYTF
TRBJ1-5 TRBV19 CASSIGRAVNQPQHF
TRBJ1-1 TRBV18 CASSPRVRQTEAFF
TRBJ2-6 TRBV19 CASIKQGAGANVLTF
TRBJ2-3 TRBV6-6 CASGFTSGGGTDTQYF
TRBJ1-3 TRBV28 CASSLSGLNTIYF
TRBJ2-2 TRBV30 CAWRHRGVPGELFF
TRBJ2-2 TRBV19 CASSIRGTGELFF
TRBJ1-5 TRBV25-1 CASSANQGNQPQHF
TRBJ2-5 TRBV30 CALSGGGWETQYF
TRBJ2-5 TRBV29-1 CSVVLYQETQYF
TRBJ2-2 TRBV19 CASMSSGGPNTGELFF
TRBJ2-7 TRBV6-1 CASSESFGQVYEQYF
TRBJ2-7 TRBV27 CASSTGTHGEQYF
TRBJ2-2 TRBV5-4 CASRPTSPGTGELFF
TRBJ2-6 TRBV21-1 CASSIWRPGANVLTF
TRBJ2-3 TRBV11-3 CASSQGRGADTQYF
TRBJ2-2 TRBV7-9 CASRAGNTGELFF
TRBJ2-7 TRBV19 CASSPSSGSREQYF
TRBJ2-7 TRBV7-2 CASSLVGQSYEQYF